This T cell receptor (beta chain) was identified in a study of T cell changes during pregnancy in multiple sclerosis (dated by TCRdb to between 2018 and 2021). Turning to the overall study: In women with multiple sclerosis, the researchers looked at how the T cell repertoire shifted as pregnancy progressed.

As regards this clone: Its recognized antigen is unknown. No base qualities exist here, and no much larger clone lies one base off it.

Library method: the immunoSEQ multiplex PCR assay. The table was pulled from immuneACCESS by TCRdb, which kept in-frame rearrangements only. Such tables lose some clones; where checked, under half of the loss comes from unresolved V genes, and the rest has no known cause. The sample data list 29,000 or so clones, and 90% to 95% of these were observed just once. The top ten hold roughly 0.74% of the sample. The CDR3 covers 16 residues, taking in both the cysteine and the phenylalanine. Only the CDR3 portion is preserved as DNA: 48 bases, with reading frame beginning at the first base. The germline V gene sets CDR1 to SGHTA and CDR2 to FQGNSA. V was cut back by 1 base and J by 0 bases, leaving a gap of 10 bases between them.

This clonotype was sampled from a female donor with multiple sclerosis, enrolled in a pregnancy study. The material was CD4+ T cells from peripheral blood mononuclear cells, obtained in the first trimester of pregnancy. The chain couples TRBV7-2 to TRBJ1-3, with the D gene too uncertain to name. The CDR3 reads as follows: CASSLVGGSSGNTIYF. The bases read TGTGCCAGCAGCTTAGTGGGCGGGAGCTCTGGAAACACCATATATTTT.